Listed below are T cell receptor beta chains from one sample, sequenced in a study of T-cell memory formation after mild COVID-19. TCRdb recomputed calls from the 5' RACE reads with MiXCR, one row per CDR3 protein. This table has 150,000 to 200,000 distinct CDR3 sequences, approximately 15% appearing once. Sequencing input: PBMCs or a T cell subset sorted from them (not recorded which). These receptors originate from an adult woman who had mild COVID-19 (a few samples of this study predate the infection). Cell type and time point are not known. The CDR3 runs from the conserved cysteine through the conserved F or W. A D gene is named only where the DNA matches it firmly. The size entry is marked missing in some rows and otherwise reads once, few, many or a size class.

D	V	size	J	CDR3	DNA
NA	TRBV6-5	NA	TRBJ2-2	CASSSAGEGTGELFF	TGTGCCAGCAGCTCCGCAGGGGAGGGAACCGGGGAGCTGTTTTTT
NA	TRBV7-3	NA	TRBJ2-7	CASSLLRGSSEQYF	TGTGCCAGCAGCTTACTGAGAGGGAGTTCCGAGCAGTACTTC
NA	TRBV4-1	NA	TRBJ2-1	CASSHQGFEQFF	TGCGCCAGCAGCCATCAGGGGTTTGAGCAGTTCTTC
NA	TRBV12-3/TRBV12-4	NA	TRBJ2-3	CASSLSNTQYF	TGTGCCAGCAGCCTTTCTAATACGCAGTATTTT
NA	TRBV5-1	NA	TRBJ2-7	CASTWARTGAISYEQYF	TGCGCCAGCACTTGGGCCCGTACGGGAGCCATCTCCTACGAGCAGTACTTC
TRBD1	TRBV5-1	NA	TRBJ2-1	CASSSRRDRAHNEQFF	TGCGCCAGCAGCTCCCGCCGGGACAGGGCCCACAATGAGCAGTTCTTC
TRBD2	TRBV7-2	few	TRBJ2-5	CASSSHGTSVLRAQETQYF	TGTGCCAGCAGCTCCCACGGGACTAGCGTTTTAAGAGCCCAAGAGACCCAGTACTTC
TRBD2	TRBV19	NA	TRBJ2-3	CASSKALTSGGSDTQYF	TGTGCCAGTAGTAAAGCCCTCACTAGCGGGGGGTCAGATACGCAGTATTTT
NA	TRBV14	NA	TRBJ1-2	CASSQDEAAPDYGYTF	TGTGCCAGCAGCCAAGACGAGGCAGCCCCTGACTATGGCTACACCTTC
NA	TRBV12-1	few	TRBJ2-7	CASSFRSRVPTGLSYEQYF	TGTGCCAGCAGCTTTCGAAGTCGAGTCCCGACAGGCCTCTCCTACGAGCAGTACTTC
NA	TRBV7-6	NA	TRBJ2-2	CASRRQPNTGELFF	TGTGCCAGCAGACGACAGCCGAACACCGGGGAGCTGTTTTTT
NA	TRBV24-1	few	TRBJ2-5	CATSGHGRETQYF	TGTGCCACCAGTGGTCACGGTCGAGAGACCCAGTACTTC
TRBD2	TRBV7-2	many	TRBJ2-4	CASSLVAGAKNIQYF	TGTGCCAGCAGCTTAGTAGCGGGAGCCAAAAACATTCAGTACTTC
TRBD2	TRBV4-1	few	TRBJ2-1	CASSPLAGGPNEQFF	TGCGCCAGCAGCCCCCTAGCGGGGGGGCCCAATGAGCAGTTCTTC
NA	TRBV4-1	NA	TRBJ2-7	CASSQEQGFYEQYF	TGCGCCAGCAGCCAAGAACAGGGATTCTACGAGCAGTACTTC
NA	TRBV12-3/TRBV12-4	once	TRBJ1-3	CASSFYGMSSGNTIYF	TGTGCCAGCAGTTTCTATGGGATGAGCTCTGGAAACACCATATATTTT
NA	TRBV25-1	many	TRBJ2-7	CASSEYAFTGEQYF	TGTGCCAGCAGTGAATATGCATTCACGGGCGAGCAGTACTTC
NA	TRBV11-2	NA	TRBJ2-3	CASSLDRWAGTSSTDTQYF	TGTGCCAGCAGCTTAGATCGCTGGGCGGGCACCTCTAGCACAGATACGCAGTATTTT
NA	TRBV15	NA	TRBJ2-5	CATSRDPGAQETQYF	TGTGCCACCAGCAGAGATCCCGGGGCGCAAGAGACCCAGTACTTC
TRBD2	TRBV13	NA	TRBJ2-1	CASSLEGRTSGKRSAYNEQFF	TGTGCCAGCAGCTTAGAGGGTCGGACTAGCGGGAAAAGGAGCGCCTACAATGAGCAGTTCTTC
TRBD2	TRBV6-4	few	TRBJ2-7	CASSDSSTSGDDEQYF	TGTGCCAGCAGTGACTCTTCGACTAGCGGGGACGACGAGCAGTACTTC
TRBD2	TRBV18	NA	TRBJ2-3	CASSPSSGGDTQYF	TGTGCCAGCTCACCATCTAGCGGGGGTGATACGCAGTATTTT
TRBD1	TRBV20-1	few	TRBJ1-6	CSARAGQSPLHF	TGCAGTGCTAGAGCGGGACAGTCACCCCTCCACTTT
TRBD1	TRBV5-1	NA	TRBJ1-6	CASSFGQDGNSPLHF	TGCGCCAGCAGCTTCGGACAGGACGGCAATTCACCCCTCCACTTT
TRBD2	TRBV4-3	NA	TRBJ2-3	CASSVRAGEIDTQYF	TGCGCCAGCAGCGTACGCGCGGGAGAGATAGATACGCAGTATTTT
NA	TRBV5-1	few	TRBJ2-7	CASRRDSYEQYF	TGCGCCAGCAGAAGGGACTCCTACGAGCAGTACTTC